This TCR beta chain was found in a study of sequential checkpoint blockade in melanoma. V trimming: 5 bases; J trimming: 0 bases; junction bases outside the gene matches: 5. Germline CDR1 is SGHAT and CDR2 is FQNNGV. This CDR3 has 15 amino acids. The treatment here: randomized to nivolumab then ipilimumab (arm A) or the reverse (arm B). DNA-damaging chemotherapy had not been given to any patient beforehand. This table comes from immunoSEQ multiplex PCR, and its TCRdb copy is limited to in-frame clones, with some not included. The sample shows roughly 29,000 clones, more than 80% of them seen only once.

The receptor comes from a human donor with melanoma. This sequence joins TRBV11-2 and TRBJ2-3; 7 bases line up with TRBD1. The sequences come from CD8+ T cells sorted from blood (inferred from file names), collected from a patient given nivolumab and ipilimumab in sequence. The CDR3 loop is CASSPGQTSTDTQYF. The CDR3 DNA sequence: TGTGCCAGCAGCCCGGGACAGACTAGCACAGATACGCAGTATTTT.